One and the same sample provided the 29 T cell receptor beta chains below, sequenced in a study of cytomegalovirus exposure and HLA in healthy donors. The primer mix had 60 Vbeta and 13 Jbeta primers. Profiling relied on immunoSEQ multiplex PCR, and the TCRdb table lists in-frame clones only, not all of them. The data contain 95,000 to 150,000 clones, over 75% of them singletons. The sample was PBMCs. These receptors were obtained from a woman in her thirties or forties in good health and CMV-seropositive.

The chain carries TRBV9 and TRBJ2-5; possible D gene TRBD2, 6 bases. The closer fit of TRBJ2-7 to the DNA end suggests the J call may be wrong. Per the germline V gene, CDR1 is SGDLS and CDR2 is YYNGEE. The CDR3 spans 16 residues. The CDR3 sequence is CASSAPGGAIRSEQYF. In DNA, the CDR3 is TGTGCCAGCAGCGCACCAGGCGGGGCGATTCGGTCCGAGCAGTACTTC.

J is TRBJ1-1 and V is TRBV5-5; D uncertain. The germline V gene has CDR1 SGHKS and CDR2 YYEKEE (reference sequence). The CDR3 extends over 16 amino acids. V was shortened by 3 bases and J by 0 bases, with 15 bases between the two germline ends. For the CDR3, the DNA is TGTGCCAGCAGCTCACGGTCCACCCTCATGAACACTGAAGCTTTCTTT. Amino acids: CASSSRSTLMNTEAFF.

The CDR3 coding sequence is TGTGCCAGTACTGGCGGGGGCAATGGCTACACCTTC. This encodes CASTGGGNGYTF. The rearrangement uses TRBV11-2 and TRBJ1-2, with a weak D call TRBD1 (6 bases). CDR1 is SGHAT, CDR2 FQNNGV, per germline. This CDR3 is 12 amino acids long. Trimming removed 9 bases at V and 6 bases at J, with 14 bases between.

The DNA of the CDR3 is TGTGCCAGCAGTTCCTATCCGGGACAGGGAACCTACGAGCAGTACTTC. Translating gives CASSSYPGQGTYEQYF. J is TRBJ2-7 and V is TRBV6-5; 9 nucleotides match TRBD1. Germline lookup yields CDR1 MNHEY and CDR2 SVGAGI. V shed 4 bases, J shed 2 bases, and the junction held 9 bases outside the gene matches. This CDR3 comprises 16 residues.

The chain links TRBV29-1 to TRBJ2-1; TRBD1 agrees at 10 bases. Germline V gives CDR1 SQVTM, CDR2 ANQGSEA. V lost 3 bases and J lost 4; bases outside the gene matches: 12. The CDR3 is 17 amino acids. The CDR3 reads CSVDGVLGTGAYNEQFF. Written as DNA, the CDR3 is TGCAGCGTTGATGGCGTCCTAGGGACAGGGGCTTACAATGAGCAGTTCTTC.

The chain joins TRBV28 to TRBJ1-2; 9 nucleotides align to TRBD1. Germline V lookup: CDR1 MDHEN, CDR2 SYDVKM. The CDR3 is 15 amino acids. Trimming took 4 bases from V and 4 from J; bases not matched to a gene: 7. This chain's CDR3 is CASSYPSGQGYGYTF. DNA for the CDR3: TGTGCCAGCAGTTACCCTTCGGGACAGGGCTATGGCTACACCTTC.

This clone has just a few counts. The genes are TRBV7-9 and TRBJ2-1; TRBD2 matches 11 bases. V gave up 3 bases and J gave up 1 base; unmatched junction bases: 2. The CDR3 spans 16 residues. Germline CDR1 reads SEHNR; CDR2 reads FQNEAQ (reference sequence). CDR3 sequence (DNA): TGTGCCAGCAGCTTTACTAGCGGGAGATCCTACAATGAGCAGTTCTTC. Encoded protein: CASSFTSGRSYNEQFF.

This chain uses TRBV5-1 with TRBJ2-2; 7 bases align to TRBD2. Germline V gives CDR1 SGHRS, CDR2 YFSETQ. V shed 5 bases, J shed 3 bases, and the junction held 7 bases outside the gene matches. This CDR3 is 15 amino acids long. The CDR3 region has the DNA TGCGCCAGCAGGCCGGGAGGCCAGGACACCGGGGAGCTGTTTTTT. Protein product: CASRPGGQDTGELFF.

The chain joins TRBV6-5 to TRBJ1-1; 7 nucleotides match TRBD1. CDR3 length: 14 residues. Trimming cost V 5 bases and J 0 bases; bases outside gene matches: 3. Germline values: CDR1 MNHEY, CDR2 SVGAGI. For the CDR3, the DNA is TGTGCCAGCAGTGAGGGGGCGATGAACACTGAAGCTTTCTTT. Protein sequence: CASSEGAMNTEAFF.

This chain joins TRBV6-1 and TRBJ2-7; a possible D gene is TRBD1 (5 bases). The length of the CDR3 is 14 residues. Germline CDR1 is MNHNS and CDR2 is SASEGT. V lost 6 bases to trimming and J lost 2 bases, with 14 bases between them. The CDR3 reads CASRGWGGTYEQYF. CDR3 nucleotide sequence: TGTGCCAGCAGAGGGTGGGGCGGAACCTACGAGCAGTACTTC.

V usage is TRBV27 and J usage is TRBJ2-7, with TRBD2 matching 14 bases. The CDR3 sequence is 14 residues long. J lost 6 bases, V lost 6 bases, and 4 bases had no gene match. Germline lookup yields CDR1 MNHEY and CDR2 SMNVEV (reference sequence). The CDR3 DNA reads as TGTGCCAGCAGCGGGACTAGCGGGAGAACCGAGCAGTACTTC. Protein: CASSGTSGRTEQYF.

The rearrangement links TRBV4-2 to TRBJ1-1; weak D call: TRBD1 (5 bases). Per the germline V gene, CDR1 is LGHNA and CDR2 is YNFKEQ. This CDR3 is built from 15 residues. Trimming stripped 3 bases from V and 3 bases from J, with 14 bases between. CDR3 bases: TGTGCCAGCAGCCAGGCAGGGCGGGGTGACACTGAAGCTTTCTTT. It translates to CASSQAGRGDTEAFF.

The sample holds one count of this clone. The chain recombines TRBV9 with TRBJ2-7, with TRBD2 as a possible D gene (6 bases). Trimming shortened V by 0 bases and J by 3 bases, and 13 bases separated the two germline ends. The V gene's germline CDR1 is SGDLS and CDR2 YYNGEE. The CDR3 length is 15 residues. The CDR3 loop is CASSVDGTAFYEQYF. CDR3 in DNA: TGTGCCAGCAGCGTAGACGGGACTGCCTTCTACGAGCAGTACTTC.

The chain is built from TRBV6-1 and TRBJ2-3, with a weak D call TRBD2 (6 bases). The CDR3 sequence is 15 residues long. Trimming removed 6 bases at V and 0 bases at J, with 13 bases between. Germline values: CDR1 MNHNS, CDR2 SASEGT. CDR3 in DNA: TGTGCCAGCAGGGACCATGGGGGGAGCACAGATACGCAGTATTTT. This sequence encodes CASRDHGGSTDTQYF.

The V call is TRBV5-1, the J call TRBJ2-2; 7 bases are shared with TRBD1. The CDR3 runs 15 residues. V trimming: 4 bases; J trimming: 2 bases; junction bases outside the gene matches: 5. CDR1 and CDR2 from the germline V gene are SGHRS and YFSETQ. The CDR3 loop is CASSPGQANTGELFF. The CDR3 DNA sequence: TGCGCCAGCAGCCCCGGACAGGCCAACACCGGGGAGCTGTTTTTT.

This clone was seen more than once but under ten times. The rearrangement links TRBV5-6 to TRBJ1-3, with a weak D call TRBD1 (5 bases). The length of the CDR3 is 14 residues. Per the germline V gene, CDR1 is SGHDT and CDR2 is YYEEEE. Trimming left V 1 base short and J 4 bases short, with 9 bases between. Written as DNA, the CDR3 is TGTGCCAGCAGCTTGCGGGGGTCCGGAAACACCATATATTTT. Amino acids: CASSLRGSGNTIYF. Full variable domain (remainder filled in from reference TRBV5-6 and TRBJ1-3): DAGVTQSPTHLIKTRGQQVTLRCSPKSGHDTVSWYQQALGQGPQFIFQYYEEEERQRGNFPDRFSGHQFPNYSSELNVNALLLGDSALYLCASSLRGSGNTIYFGEGSWLTVV.

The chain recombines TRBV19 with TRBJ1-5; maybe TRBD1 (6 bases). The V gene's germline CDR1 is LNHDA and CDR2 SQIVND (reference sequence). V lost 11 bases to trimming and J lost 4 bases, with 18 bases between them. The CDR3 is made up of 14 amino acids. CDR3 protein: CAATAGTTNQPQHF. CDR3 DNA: TGTGCCGCGACCGCCGGGACAACGAATCAGCCCCAGCATTTT.

The CDR3 DNA reads as TGCAGTGCTACGCAGTTCGAGACCCAGTACTTC. Encoded protein: CSATQFETQYF. This chain uses TRBV20-1 with TRBJ2-5; the D is unclear. V was clipped by 4 bases and J by 5 bases, with 8 bases between them. The CDR3 is 11 amino acids. Germline lookup yields CDR1 DFQATT and CDR2 SNEGSKA (reference sequence).

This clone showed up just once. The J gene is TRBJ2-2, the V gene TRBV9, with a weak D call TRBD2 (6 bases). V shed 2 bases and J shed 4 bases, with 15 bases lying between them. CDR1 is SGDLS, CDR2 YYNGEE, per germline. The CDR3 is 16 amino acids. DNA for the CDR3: TGTGCCAGCAGCGTGGATATAGCGGCACTCACCGGGGAGCTGTTTTTT. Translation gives CASSVDIAALTGELFF.

Written as DNA, the CDR3 is TGTGCCAGCAGTTTATTGGCCAGGGATTACGAGCAGTACTTC. It codes for CASSLLARDYEQYF. This chain links TRBV28 with TRBJ2-5, with D maybe TRBD1 (5 bases). Matching the DNA end better, TRBJ2-7 makes the J call doubtful. The length of the CDR3 is 14 residues. The germline V gene encodes CDR1 MDHEN and CDR2 SYDVKM.

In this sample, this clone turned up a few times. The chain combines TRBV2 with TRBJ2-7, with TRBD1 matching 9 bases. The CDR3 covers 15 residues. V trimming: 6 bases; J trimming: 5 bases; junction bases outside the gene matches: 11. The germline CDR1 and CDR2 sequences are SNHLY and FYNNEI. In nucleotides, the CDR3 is TGTGCCAGCAGATCTAAATTAGGGACAGGGCACGAGCAGTACTTC. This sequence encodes CASRSKLGTGHEQYF.

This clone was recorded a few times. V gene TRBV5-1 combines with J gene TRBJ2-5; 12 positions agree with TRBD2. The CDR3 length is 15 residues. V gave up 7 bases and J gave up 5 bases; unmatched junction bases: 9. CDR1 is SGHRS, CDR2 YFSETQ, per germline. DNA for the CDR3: TGCGCCAGCCGCCCCCAGACTAGCGGGAGTGAGACCCAGTACTTC. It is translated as CASRPQTSGSETQYF.

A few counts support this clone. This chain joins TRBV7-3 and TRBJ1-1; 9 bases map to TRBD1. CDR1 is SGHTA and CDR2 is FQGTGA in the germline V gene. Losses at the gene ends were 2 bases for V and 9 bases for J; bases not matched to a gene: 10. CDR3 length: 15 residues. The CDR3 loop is CASSLPDGTGTKAFF. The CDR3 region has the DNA TGTGCCAGCAGCTTACCGGACGGGACAGGGACTAAAGCTTTCTTT.

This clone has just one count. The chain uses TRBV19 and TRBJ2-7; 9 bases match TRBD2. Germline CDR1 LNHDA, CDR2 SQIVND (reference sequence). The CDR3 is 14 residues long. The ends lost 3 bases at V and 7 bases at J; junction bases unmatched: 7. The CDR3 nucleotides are TGTGCCAGTAGTATCGGAGCGGGAGGCTCTGAGCAGTACTTC. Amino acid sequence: CASSIGAGGSEQYF.

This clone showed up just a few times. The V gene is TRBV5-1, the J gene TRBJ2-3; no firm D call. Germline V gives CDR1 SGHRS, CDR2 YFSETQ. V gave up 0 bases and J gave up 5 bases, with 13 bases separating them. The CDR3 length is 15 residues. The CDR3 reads CASSLGANLKDTQYF. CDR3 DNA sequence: TGCGCCAGCAGCTTGGGGGCAAACCTAAAAGATACGCAGTATTTT.

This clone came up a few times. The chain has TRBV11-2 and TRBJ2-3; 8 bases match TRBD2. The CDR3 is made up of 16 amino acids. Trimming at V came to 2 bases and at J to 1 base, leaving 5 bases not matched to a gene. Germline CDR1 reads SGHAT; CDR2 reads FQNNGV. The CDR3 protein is CASSLSPAGGTDTQYF. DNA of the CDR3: TGTGCCAGCAGCTTATCTCCAGCGGGGGGCACAGATACGCAGTATTTT.

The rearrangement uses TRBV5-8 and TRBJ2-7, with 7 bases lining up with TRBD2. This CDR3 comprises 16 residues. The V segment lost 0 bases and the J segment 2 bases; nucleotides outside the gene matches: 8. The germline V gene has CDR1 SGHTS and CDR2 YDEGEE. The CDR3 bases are TGTGCCAGCAGCTTGGGGGCCGCGACTAGCACCTACGAGCAGTACTTC. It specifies CASSLGAATSTYEQYF.

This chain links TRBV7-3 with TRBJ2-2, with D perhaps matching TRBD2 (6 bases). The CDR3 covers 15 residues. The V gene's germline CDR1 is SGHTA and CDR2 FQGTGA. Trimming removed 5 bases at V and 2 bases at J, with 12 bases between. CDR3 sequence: CASSLSGFNTGELFF. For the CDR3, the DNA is TGTGCCAGCAGCCTTAGCGGATTTAACACCGGGGAGCTGTTTTTT.

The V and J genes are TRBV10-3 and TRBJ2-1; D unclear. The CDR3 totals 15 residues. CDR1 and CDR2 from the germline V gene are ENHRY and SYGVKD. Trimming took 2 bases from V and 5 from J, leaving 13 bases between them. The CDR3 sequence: CAISESRETHNEQFF. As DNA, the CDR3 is TGTGCCATCAGTGAGAGTCGAGAGACACACAATGAGCAGTTCTTC.